Listed below are T cell receptor beta chains from one sample, sequenced in a study of Ad26.COV2.S vaccination and SARS-CoV-2 variants. Assay: immunoSEQ multiplex PCR; the TCRdb copy retains only in-frame clones and omits some. The table shows 360,000 or so clones, with around 89% occurring only once. The specimen comprised peripheral blood, sampled in a trial of Ad26.COV2.S vaccine versus placebo. The receptor set was obtained from a person between 18 and 60 years old who received the Ad26.COV2.S COVID-19 vaccine or a placebo. CDR3s include the opening cysteine and the closing phenylalanine or tryptophan. The order of the fields is J gene, V gene, clone size, D gene, CDR3 protein, CDR3 DNA. D genes are given only for firm matches. Clone size is stated in some rows and not others, as once, few, many or a class when expanded.

TRBJ2-1	TRBV9	few	.	CASSPEGEGNEQFF	TGTGCCAGCAGCCCCGAGGGGGAGGGGAATGAGCAGTTCTTC
TRBJ1-2	TRBV5-1	once	TRBD1	CASSLSGQVYGYTF	TGCGCCAGCAGTTTATCGGGACAGGTCTATGGCTACACCTTC
TRBJ1-1	TRBV2	once	.	CASTGTGRGTEAFF	TGTGCCAGCACGGGTACAGGGAGGGGCACTGAAGCTTTCTTT
TRBJ2-3	TRBV18	.	TRBD2	CASSPGTSGTDTQYF	TGTGCCAGCTCACCAGGGACTAGCGGGACAGATACGCAGTATTTT
TRBJ2-3	TRBV29-1	.	TRBD2	CSGAGGPFTDTQYF	TGCAGCGGCGCGGGAGGCCCATTTACAGATACGCAGTATTTT
TRBJ2-7	TRBV6-4	once	.	CASSAGMGYEQYF	TGTGCCAGCAGTGCAGGGATGGGTTACGAGCAGTACTTC
TRBJ2-3	TRBV24-1	.	.	CATSDLWGSTDTQYF	TGTGCCACCAGTGATTTGTGGGGGAGCACAGATACGCAGTATTTT
TRBJ2-7	TRBV3-1/TRBV3-2	.	.	CASSQRSGRGNEQYF	TGTGCCAGCAGCCAAAGAAGCGGCAGGGGAAACGAGCAGTACTTC
TRBJ1-2	TRBV6-2/TRBV6-3	once	TRBD1	CASSKPGQGDYGYTF	TGTGCCAGCAGTAAACCGGGACAGGGTGACTATGGCTACACCTTC
TRBJ1-2	TRBV12-3/TRBV12-4	.	.	CASSPGGGYTF	TGTGCCAGCAGTCCCGGTGGTGGCTACACCTTC
TRBJ2-3	TRBV5-4	.	.	CASSKRWDTDTQYF	TGTGCCAGCAGCAAGAGGTGGGACACAGATACGCAGTATTTT
TRBJ2-1	TRBV27	.	TRBD2	CASEYAGGGRRQFF	TGTGCCAGCGAATATGCAGGCGGGGGGCGCCGGCAGTTCTTC
TRBJ2-7	TRBV19	.	TRBD2	CASSTGTSGRLIEQYF	TGTGCCAGTAGTACCGGGACTAGCGGGAGGCTTATCGAGCAGTACTTC
TRBJ2-1	TRBV5-1	.	TRBD2	CASSLEASGPTYNEQFF	TGCGCCAGCAGCTTGGAGGCTAGCGGTCCAACCTACAATGAGCAGTTCTTC
TRBJ2-1	TRBV24-1	.	TRBD1	CATTVRDRGQGNEQFF	TGTGCCACCACGGTTCGGGACAGGGGTCAAGGCAATGAGCAGTTCTTC
TRBJ2-3	TRBV28	.	.	CASSFSYRKITDTQYF	TGTGCCAGCAGTTTTTCCTACAGGAAGATCACAGATACGCAGTATTTT
TRBJ2-5	TRBV10-3	.	.	CAISGRDTVRETQYF	TGTGCCATCAGCGGCCGGGACACCGTGAGGGAGACCCAGTACTTC
TRBJ1-5	TRBV7-2	.	.	CASSLTGYQPQHF	TGTGCCAGCAGCTTAACAGGGTATCAGCCCCAGCATTTT
TRBJ1-2	TRBV19	.	.	CASSIGSNYGYTF	TGTGCCAGTAGTATAGGGTCGAACTATGGCTACACCTTC
TRBJ1-5	TRBV10-3	.	.	CAIGSGDNQPQHF	TGTGCCATCGGGTCAGGAGACAATCAGCCCCAGCATTTT
TRBJ2-1	TRBV29-1	.	.	CSVDPGLSEQFF	TGCAGCGTTGACCCCGGACTATCCGAGCAGTTCTTC
TRBJ1-4	TRBV2	.	.	CAGGPDEKLFF	TGTGCCGGCGGGCCGGATGAAAAACTGTTTTTT
TRBJ2-1	TRBV7-3	.	.	CASSLLGSRDEQFF	TGTGCCAGCAGCTTACTCGGGAGTAGGGATGAGCAGTTCTTC
TRBJ2-1	TRBV4-3	.	.	CASSQEAVTNEQFF	TGCGCCAGCAGCCAAGAGGCAGTCACTAATGAGCAGTTCTTC
TRBJ2-7	TRBV28	.	.	CASSWGGTTYEQYF	TGTGCCAGCAGTTGGGGGGGCACCACCTACGAGCAGTACTTC
TRBJ2-5	TRBV19	.	.	CASSISGRETQYF	TGTGCCAGTAGTATCAGCGGAAGGGAGACCCAGTACTTC
TRBJ2-7	TRBV6-2/TRBV6-3	.	TRBD2	CASSPWTSGRQGEQYF	TGTGCCAGCAGTCCCTGGACTAGCGGGCGGCAAGGGGAGCAGTACTTC
TRBJ2-2	TRBV4-3	.	.	CASSQGPVTGELFF	TGCGCCAGCAGCCAGGGTCCCGTAACCGGGGAGCTGTTTTTT
TRBJ1-6	TRBV28	.	TRBD1	CASSRQGLGSPLHF	TGTGCCAGCAGTAGACAGGGTCTGGGTTCACCCCTCCACTTT
TRBJ2-7	TRBV5-1	.	.	CASSTDPAYEQYF	TGCGCCAGCAGCACGGACCCGGCCTACGAGCAGTACTTC
TRBJ2-7	TRBV6-2/TRBV6-3	.	TRBD1	CASSPGQGAYEQYF	TGTGCCAGCAGTCCGGGACAGGGGGCCTACGAGCAGTACTTC
TRBJ2-1	TRBV6-5	.	TRBD2	CASSYAGRADDEQFF	TGTGCCAGCAGTTATGCCGGGAGGGCGGACGATGAGCAGTTCTTC
TRBJ1-3	TRBV5-1	.	.	CASSLGAGMSGNTIYF	TGCGCCAGCAGCTTGGGAGCAGGGATGTCTGGAAACACCATATATTTT
TRBJ2-3	TRBV5-8	.	TRBD1	CASSYGQASTDTQYF	TGTGCCAGCAGCTACGGACAGGCTAGCACAGATACGCAGTATTTT
TRBJ1-1	TRBV29-1	.	.	CSVEGVEAFF	TGCAGCGTTGAGGGAGTTGAAGCTTTCTTT
TRBJ1-5	TRBV28	.	.	CASSLTGQNQPQHF	TGTGCCAGCAGTTTAACGGGCCAGAATCAGCCCCAGCATTTT
TRBJ2-1	TRBV25-1	.	.	CASSEVTGVDTYNEQFF	TGTGCCAGCAGTGAAGTGACGGGAGTCGATACCTACAATGAGCAGTTCTTC
TRBJ2-7	TRBV27	.	.	CASSLSPLATIDYEQYF	TGTGCCAGCAGTTTATCACCGCTAGCGACTATAGACTACGAGCAGTACTTC
TRBJ2-3	TRBV5-6	.	.	CASSLGFGSPQYF	TGTGCCAGCAGCCTAGGATTTGGCTCGCCGCAGTATTTT
TRBJ2-1	TRBV28	.	.	CASSHYPSREQFF	TGTGCCAGCAGTCATTACCCCTCTCGTGAGCAGTTCTTC
TRBJ1-5	TRBV6-7	.	.	CASETGTQSNQPQHF	TGTGCCAGTGAGACCGGGACTCAGAGCAATCAGCCCCAGCATTTT
TRBJ1-1	TRBV6-1	.	.	CASSEALGRNTEAFF	TGTGCCAGCAGTGAAGCGCTGGGGAGGAACACTGAAGCTTTCTTT
TRBJ2-1	TRBV19	.	.	CASSTILGNEQFF	TGTGCCAGTAGTACGATTCTAGGTAATGAGCAGTTCTTC
TRBJ1-2	TRBV28	.	.	CASSLGRGAFGYTF	TGTGCCAGCAGTTTAGGTAGGGGAGCGTTCGGCTACACCTTC
TRBJ2-1	TRBV7-3	.	TRBD2	CASSNLAGGYNEQFF	TGTGCCAGCAGCAATCTAGCGGGAGGGTACAATGAGCAGTTCTTC
TRBJ2-7	TRBV15	.	.	CATSREVDYEQYF	TGTGCCACCAGCAGAGAGGTTGACTACGAGCAGTACTTC
TRBJ2-2	TRBV7-2	.	TRBD2	CASSWTSGSLVTGELFF	TGTGCCAGCAGCTGGACTAGCGGGAGCTTGGTGACCGGGGAGCTGTTTTTT
TRBJ2-7	TRBV5-6	.	TRBD1	CASSSRRQGSSYEQYF	TGTGCCAGCAGCTCAAGGAGACAGGGTTCGTCCTACGAGCAGTACTTC
TRBJ1-5	TRBV7-8	.	TRBD1	CASSPRDRGRNQPQHF	TGTGCCAGCAGCCCCAGGGACAGGGGGCGTAATCAGCCCCAGCATTTT